This TCR beta chain was found in a study of T cells expressing NK-cell markers. TCRdb reprocessed the 5' RACE reads, keeping one entry per CDR3 protein, no DNA. This listing includes 400,000 to 450,000 distinct CDR3 sequences. The specimen sequenced was blood T cells: a sorted CD56 or NKG2C T cell subset, CD4+ or CD8+ T cells, or bulk PBMC T cells (not recorded which). This TCR was recovered from a woman aged 18 to 75 in good health.

The CDR3 loop reads CSARVREDLDEQFF. The genes are TRBV20-1 and TRBJ2-1; with no DNA, the TCRdb D assignment of TRBD2 cannot be verified. CDR1 and CDR2 from the germline V gene are DFQATT and SNEGSKA (reference sequence). The CDR3 is 14 residues long.